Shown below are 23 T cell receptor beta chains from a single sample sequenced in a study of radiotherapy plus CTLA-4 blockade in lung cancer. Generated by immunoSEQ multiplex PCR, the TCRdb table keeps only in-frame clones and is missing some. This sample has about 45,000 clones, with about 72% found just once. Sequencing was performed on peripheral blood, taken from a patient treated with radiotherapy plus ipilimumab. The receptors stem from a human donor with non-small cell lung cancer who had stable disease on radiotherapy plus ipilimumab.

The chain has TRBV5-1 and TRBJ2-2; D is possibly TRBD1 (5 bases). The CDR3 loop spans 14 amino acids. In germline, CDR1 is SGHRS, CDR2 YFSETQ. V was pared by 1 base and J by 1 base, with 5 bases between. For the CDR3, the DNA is TGCGCCAGCAGCTTGACAGGGAACACCGGGGAGCTGTTTTTT. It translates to CASSLTGNTGELFF.

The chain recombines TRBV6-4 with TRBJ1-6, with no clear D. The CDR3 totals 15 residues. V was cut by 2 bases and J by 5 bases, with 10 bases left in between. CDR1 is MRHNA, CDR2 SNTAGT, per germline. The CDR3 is CASSDRHENNSPLHF. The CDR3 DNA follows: TGTGCCAGCAGTGACAGACATGAAAATAATTCACCCCTCCACTTT.

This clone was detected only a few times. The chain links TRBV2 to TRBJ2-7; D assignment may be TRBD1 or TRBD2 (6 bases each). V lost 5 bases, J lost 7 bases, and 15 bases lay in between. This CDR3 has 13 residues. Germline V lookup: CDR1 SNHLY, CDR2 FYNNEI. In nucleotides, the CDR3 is TGTGCCAGCAGTCCCCGGGGGCCGGGGGAGCAGTACGTC. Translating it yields CASSPRGPGEQYV.

The CDR3 bases are TGTGCCAGCAGCTCTAACAGGGGGACCCTCCACTTT. Translation gives CASSSNRGTLHF. This rearrangement joins TRBV9 to TRBJ1-6; 8 bases fit TRBD1. V shed 4 bases and J 14 bases; nucleotides not matched to a gene: 5. This CDR3 has 12 residues. Germline assignment: CDR1 SGDLS and CDR2 YYNGEE.

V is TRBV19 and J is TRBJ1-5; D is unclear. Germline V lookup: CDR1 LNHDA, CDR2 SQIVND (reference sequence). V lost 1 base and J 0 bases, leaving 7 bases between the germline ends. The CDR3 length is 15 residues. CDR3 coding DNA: TGTGCCAGTAGTATAGTCCCCTATAGCAATCAGCCCCAGCATTTT. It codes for CASSIVPYSNQPQHF.

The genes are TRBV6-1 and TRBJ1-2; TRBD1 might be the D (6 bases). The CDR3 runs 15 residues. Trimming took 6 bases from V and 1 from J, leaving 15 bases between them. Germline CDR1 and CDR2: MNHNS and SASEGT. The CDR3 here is CASRRTGQDNYGYTF. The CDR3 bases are TGTGCCAGCAGAAGAACGGGACAAGATAACTATGGCTACACCTTC.

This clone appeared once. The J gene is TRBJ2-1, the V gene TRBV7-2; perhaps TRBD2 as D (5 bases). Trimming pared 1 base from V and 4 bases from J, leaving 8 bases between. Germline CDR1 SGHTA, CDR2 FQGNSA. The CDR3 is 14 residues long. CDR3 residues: CASSLGLSYNEQFF. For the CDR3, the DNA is TGTGCCAGCAGCTTAGGACTATCATACAATGAGCAGTTCTTC.

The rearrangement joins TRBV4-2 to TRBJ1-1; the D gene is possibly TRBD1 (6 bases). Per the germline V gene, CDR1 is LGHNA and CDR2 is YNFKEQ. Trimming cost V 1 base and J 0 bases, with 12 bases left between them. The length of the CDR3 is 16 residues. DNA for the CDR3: TGTGCCAGCAGCCAAGCCGGACAGCGGATGAACACTGAAGCTTTCTTT. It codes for CASSQAGQRMNTEAFF.

The DNA of the CDR3 is TGTGCCAGCAGCACTGGGGGGACCCCCCAAGAGACCCAGTACTTC. Translation gives CASSTGGTPQETQYF. This sequence joins TRBV9 and TRBJ2-5; a weak D match, TRBD2 (6 bases). The V end was cut by 4 bases, the J end by 1 base, with 14 bases between. This CDR3 is built from 15 residues. Germline V gives CDR1 SGDLS, CDR2 YYNGEE.

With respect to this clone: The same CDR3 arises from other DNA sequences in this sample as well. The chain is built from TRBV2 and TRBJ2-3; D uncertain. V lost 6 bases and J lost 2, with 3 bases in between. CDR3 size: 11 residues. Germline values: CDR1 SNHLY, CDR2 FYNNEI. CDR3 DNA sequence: TGTGCCAGCAGCGACACAGATACGCAGTATTTT. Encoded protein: CASSDTDTQYF.

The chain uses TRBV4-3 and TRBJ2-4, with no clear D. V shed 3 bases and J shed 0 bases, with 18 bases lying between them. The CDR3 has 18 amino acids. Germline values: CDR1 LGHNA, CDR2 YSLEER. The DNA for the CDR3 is TGCGCCAGCAGCCAGTCATCGACGGTGCCCCTAGCCAAAAACATTCAGTACTTC. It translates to CASSQSSTVPLAKNIQYF.

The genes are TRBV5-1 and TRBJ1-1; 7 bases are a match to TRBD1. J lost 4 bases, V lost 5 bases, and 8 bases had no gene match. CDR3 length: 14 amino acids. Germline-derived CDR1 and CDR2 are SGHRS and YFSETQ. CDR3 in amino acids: CASRPTGRVTEAFF. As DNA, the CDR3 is TGCGCCAGCAGGCCGACAGGGAGGGTCACTGAAGCTTTCTTT. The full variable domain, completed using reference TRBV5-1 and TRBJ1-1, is KAGVTQTPRYLIKTRGQQVTLSCSPISGHRSVSWYQQTPGQGLQFLFEYFSETQRNKGNFPGRFSGRQFSNSRSEMNVSTLELGDSALYLCASRPTGRVTEAFFGQGTRLTVV.

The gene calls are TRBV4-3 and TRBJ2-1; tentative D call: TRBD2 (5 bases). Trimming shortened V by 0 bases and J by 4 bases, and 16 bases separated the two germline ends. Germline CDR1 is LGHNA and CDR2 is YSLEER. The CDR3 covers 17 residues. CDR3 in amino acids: CASSQDGGLRPYNEQFF. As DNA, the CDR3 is TGCGCCAGCAGCCAAGACGGAGGACTCCGACCTTACAATGAGCAGTTCTTC.

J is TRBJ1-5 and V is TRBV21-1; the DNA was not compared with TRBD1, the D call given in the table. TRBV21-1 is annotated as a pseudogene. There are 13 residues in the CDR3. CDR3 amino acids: CASLWTGNQPQHF. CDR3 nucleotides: TGTGCCAGCCTATGGACAGGGAATCAGCCCCAGCATTTT.

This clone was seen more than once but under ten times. This CDR3 is CAISEDRGQRDTQYF. As DNA, the CDR3 is TGTGCCATCAGTGAGGACAGGGGGCAACGAGATACGCAGTATTTT. The rearrangement joins TRBV10-3 to TRBJ2-3, with TRBD1 identical over 10 bases. Losses at the gene ends were 2 bases for V and 5 bases for J; bases not matched to a gene: 4. Per germline, CDR1 ENHRY and CDR2 SYGVKD. This CDR3 region has 15 residues.

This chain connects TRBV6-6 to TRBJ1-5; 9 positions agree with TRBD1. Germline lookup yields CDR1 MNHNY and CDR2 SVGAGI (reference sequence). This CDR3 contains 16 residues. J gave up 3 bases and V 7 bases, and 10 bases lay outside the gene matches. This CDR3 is CASTQTGGGNNQPQHF. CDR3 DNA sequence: TGTGCCAGCACACAGACAGGGGGGGGGAACAATCAGCCCCAGCATTTT.

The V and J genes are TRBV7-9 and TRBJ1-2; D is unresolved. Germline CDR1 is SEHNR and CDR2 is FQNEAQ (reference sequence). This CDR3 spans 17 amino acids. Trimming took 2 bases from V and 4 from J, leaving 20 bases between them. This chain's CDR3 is CASSLFTAEPSSYGYTF. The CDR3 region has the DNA TGTGCCAGCAGCTTATTTACAGCCGAACCCTCTTCCTATGGCTACACCTTC. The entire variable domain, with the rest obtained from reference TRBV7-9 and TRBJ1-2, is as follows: DTGVSQNPRHKITKRGQNVTFRCDPISEHNRLYWYRQTLGQGPEFLTYFQNEAQLEKSRLLSDRFSAERPKGSFSTLEIQRTEQGDSAMYLCASSLFTAEPSSYGYTFGSGTRLTVV.

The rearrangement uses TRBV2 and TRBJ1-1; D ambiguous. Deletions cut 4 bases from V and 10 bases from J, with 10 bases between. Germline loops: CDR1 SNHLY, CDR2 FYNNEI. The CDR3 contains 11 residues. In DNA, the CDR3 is TGTGCCAGCAGTGCGAATCTCTTAGCTTTCTTT. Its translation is CASSANLLAFF. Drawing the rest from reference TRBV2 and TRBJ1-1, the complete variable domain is EPEVTQTPSHQVTQMGQEVILRCVPISNHLYFYWYRQILGQKVEFLVSFYNNEISEKSEIFDDQFSVERPDGSNFTLKIRSTKLEDSAMYFCASSANLLAFFGQGTRLTVV.

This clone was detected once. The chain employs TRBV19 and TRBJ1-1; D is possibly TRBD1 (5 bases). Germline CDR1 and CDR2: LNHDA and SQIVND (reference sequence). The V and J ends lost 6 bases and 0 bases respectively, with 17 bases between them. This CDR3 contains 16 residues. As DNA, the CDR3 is TGTGCCAGTAGAAACAGGCTAAACCTCATGAACACTGAAGCTTTCTTT. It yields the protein CASRNRLNLMNTEAFF.

DNA for the CDR3: TGTGCCAGCTCACCACCGTCGGCGAGCTCCTACGAGCAGTACTTC. It is translated as CASSPPSASSYEQYF. This chain connects TRBV18 to TRBJ2-7; D is unclear. V shed 0 bases and J shed 0 bases, with 9 bases lying between them. The CDR3 covers 15 residues. CDR1 is KGHSH, CDR2 LQKENI, per germline.

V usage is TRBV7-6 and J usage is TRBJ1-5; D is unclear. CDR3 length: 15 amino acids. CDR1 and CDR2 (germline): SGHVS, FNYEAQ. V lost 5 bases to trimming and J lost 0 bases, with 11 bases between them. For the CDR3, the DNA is TGTGCCAGCAGCCCGGACGGGAATAGCAATCAGCCCCAGCATTTT. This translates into CASSPDGNSNQPQHF.

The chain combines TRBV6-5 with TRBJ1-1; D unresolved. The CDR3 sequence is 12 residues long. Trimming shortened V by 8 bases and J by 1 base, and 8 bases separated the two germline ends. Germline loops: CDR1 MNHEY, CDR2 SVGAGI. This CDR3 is CASGTGNTEAFF. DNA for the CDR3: TGTGCCAGCGGCACTGGGAACACTGAAGCTTTCTTT.

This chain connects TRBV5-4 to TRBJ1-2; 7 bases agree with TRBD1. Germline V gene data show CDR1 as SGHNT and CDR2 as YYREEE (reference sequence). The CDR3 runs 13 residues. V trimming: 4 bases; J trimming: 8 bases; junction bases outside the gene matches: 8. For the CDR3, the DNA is TGTGCCAGCAGCCCGACAGGGACGGAGGGCTACACCTTC. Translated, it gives CASSPTGTEGYTF.